A selection of T cell receptor beta chains follows, all from one sample in a study of blood T cells in healthy people across ages. MiXCR, run by TCRdb on the 5' RACE reads, gives a single entry per CDR3 protein. The sample includes about 1.1 million distinct CDR3 sequences, roughly two fifths of them seen just once. The sample consisted of blood. The source of these receptors is a man aged 18 to 29 in good health. The CDR3 runs from the conserved cysteine through the conserved F or W. D genes are given only for firm matches. The size of a clone is reported for some rows only, either as once, few or many, or as a class for expanded clones.

DNA | CDR3 | size | J | D | V
TGTGCCAGCAGCGTAGAACATTTAAACATTCAGTACTTC | CASSVEHLNIQYF | many | TRBJ2-4 | . | TRBV7-2
TGCAGTGCTAGAGATCGTGGGGGGGCGAACACTGAAGCTTTCTTT | CSARDRGGANTEAFF | . | TRBJ1-1 | . | TRBV20-1
TGCAGTGCTCAGGGGAGCAATCAGCCCCAGCATTTT | CSAQGSNQPQHF | many | TRBJ1-5 | . | TRBV20-1
TGTGCCAGCAAACCGGCCCCCAGCTCCTACAATGAGCAGTTCTTC | CASKPAPSSYNEQFF | few | TRBJ2-1 | . | TRBV12-3/TRBV12-4
TGCAGCGTTGAAACCCGGGGGAAGAACACTGAAGCTTTCTTT | CSVETRGKNTEAFF | . | TRBJ1-1 | . | TRBV29-1
TGCGCCAGCAGCCAAGACGGGACAGTCCAGGAGACCCAGTACTTC | CASSQDGTVQETQYF | . | TRBJ2-5 | TRBD1 | TRBV4-1
TGTGCCAGCAGTTACGGTGTCGATCGTCGGGAAAAACTGTTTTTT | CASSYGVDRREKLFF | . | TRBJ1-4 | . | TRBV6-6
TGTGCCAGCAGTCCCAGGGGAATGGACGGGGAGCTGTTTTTT | CASSPRGMDGELFF | . | TRBJ2-2 | . | TRBV12-3/TRBV12-4
TGCAGCGTTGCAGCAGGCAGCTCTGGAAACACCATATATTTT | CSVAAGSSGNTIYF | . | TRBJ1-3 | . | TRBV29-1
TGTGCCAGCAGCCAACGGGGGTCTGCAACTAATGAAAAACTGTTTTTT | CASSQRGSATNEKLFF | . | TRBJ1-4 | . | TRBV3-1
TGCGCCAGCAGCTCGACACAGGGGTTAACTGGAAACACCATATATTTT | CASSSTQGLTGNTIYF | . | TRBJ1-3 | TRBD1 | TRBV4-3
TGCGCCAGCAGCTTGGCAGGGACCACGAACACCGGGGAGCTGTTTTTT | CASSLAGTTNTGELFF | . | TRBJ2-2 | . | TRBV5-1
TGCAGTGCGAAACGGGACAGATACACAGATACGCAGTATTTT | CSAKRDRYTDTQYF | . | TRBJ2-3 | TRBD1 | TRBV20-1
TGTGCCAGCAGCCATGCAACGGGGGACCAGTACTTC | CASSHATGDQYF | . | TRBJ2-7 | . | TRBV3-1
TGTGCCAGCAGTCTCGGGACTAGCGGTGGGACCCAGTACTTC | CASSLGTSGGTQYF | . | TRBJ2-5 | TRBD2 | TRBV12-3/TRBV12-4
TGCAGTGCTAGAGAGTGGGGGAGGGCCAAAAACATTCAGTACTTC | CSAREWGRAKNIQYF | . | TRBJ2-4 | . | TRBV20-1
TGTGCCAGCAGCTGGGTCTTCGGTAGGGGTAATTCACCCCTCCACTTT | CASSWVFGRGNSPLHF | few | TRBJ1-6 | . | TRBV12-3/TRBV12-4
TGTGCCAGCAGCCCCACAGGTATCTCTCTTAACAATGAGCAGTTCTTC | CASSPTGISLNNEQFF | few | TRBJ2-1 | . | TRBV9
TGTGCCAGCAGCCCTGTTCGGGTACAAGAGACCCAGTACTTC | CASSPVRVQETQYF | few | TRBJ2-5 | . | TRBV6-1
TGTGCCAGCAGTTACCGTTCCCTAGCGAGAAGTCAAGAGACCCAGTACTTC | CASSYRSLARSQETQYF | few | TRBJ2-5 | . | TRBV6-2/TRBV6-3
TGTGCCACCAGCAGAGATCTGGCCACAGATACGCAGTATTTT | CATSRDLATDTQYF | . | TRBJ2-3 | . | TRBV15
TGTGCCAGCAGCAACCGTCGGGAGGCCTACGAGCAGTACTTC | CASSNRREAYEQYF | once | TRBJ2-7 | TRBD2 | TRBV27
TGTGCCTGGAGTGTACGGTGGGTGGGCACCAACTATGGCTACACCTTC | CAWSVRWVGTNYGYTF | . | TRBJ1-2 | . | TRBV30
TGTGCTAGCTCTCAAGATAGGGGCGCGGGTTACAATGAGCAGTTCTTC | CASSQDRGAGYNEQFF | few | TRBJ2-1 | . | TRBV7-7
TGTGCCAGCAGCCAAGTTCGGCTAGCGGATCGATACAATGAGCAGTTCTTC | CASSQVRLADRYNEQFF | . | TRBJ2-1 | TRBD2 | TRBV3-1
TGTGCCAGCAGTAGAATTTCAGGGTCTGGCACAGATACGCAGTATTTT | CASSRISGSGTDTQYF | many | TRBJ2-3 | . | TRBV12-3/TRBV12-4
TGCGCCAGCAGCTTGACTATCCAAGAGACCCAGTACTTC | CASSLTIQETQYF | . | TRBJ2-5 | . | TRBV5-1
TGTGCCAGCAGCTCACCCAACCCCGGACTGTGGTACCAAGAGACCCAGTACTTC | CASSSPNPGLWYQETQYF | few | TRBJ2-5 | . | TRBV11-2
TGCAGCGCACCTCCGGGACAGACTCCGGGCTACACCTTC | CSAPPGQTPGYTF | few | TRBJ1-2 | TRBD1 | TRBV20-1
TGTGCCAGCAGCTTCCTACTAGCGGGGGGGTTAAATGAGCAGTTCTTC | CASSFLLAGGLNEQFF | many | TRBJ2-1 | TRBD2 | TRBV7-3
TGTGCCAGCTCATATGAGTTAATAGCCAAAAACATTCAGTACTTC | CASSYELIAKNIQYF | . | TRBJ2-4 | . | TRBV18
TGCCCACCAGCACTGGGGGTCGCTGACTATGGCTACACCTTC | CPPALGVADYGYTF | . | TRBJ1-2 | . | TRBV23-1